Reported below is one T cell receptor (beta chain). What it binds is unknown. This specimen comes from a study of cytomegalovirus exposure and HLA in healthy donors. Overall study findings and caveats: Presence/absence analyses assumed roughly uniform sequencing depth across donors. TCR sequences were mostly rare, though some public TCRs occurred in many donors.

The CDR3 is 15 residues long. Germline V gene lookup returns CDR1 SGHRS and CDR2 YFSETQ. The V end was cut by 2 bases, the J end by 5 bases, with 14 bases between. With 60 Vbeta and 13 Jbeta primers, the PCR was carried out. The assay was immunoSEQ multiplex PCR, and TCRdb's table has in-frame clones only and misses some. The repertoire holds around 71,000 clones, with roughly 63% as singletons. Material: PBMCs. The origin of this receptor is a man aged 25-45 years in good health and CMV-seropositive. This rearrangement joins TRBV5-1 to TRBJ2-1; D unclear. The CDR3 DNA reads TGCGCCAGCAGCTTATTAGTAGAGGTTAACAATGAGCAGTTCTTC. It translates to CASSLLVEVNNEQFF.